This T cell receptor beta chain came from a study of blood T cell repertoires in COVID-19. Study-wide context: COVID-19 samples collected from the United States, Italy and Spain covered acute and convalescent phases. T cells, B-cell-depleted T cells, or PBMCs supplied cDNA or gDNA.

Trimming pared 3 bases from V and 11 bases from J, leaving 8 bases between. There are 11 residues in the CDR3. From germline, CDR1 is MNHNS and CDR2 SASEGT. How the authors handled the data: Cell counts per sample came from amplifying reference gene primers. Generated by immunoSEQ multiplex PCR, the TCRdb table keeps only in-frame clones and is missing some. V, J and clone size were drawn from that table, and D and trimming were deduced from the DNA. The sample records roughly 120,000 clones, 86% being singletons. The J gene is TRBJ1-5, the V gene TRBV6-1; weak D call: TRBD1 (5 bases). The sequenced material came from peripheral blood. The receptor comes from a human donor in a cohort sampled during active COVID-19. The CDR3 sequence is CASSDGGAQHF. The CDR3 DNA reads as TGTGCCAGCAGTGACGGGGGGGCCCAGCATTTT.